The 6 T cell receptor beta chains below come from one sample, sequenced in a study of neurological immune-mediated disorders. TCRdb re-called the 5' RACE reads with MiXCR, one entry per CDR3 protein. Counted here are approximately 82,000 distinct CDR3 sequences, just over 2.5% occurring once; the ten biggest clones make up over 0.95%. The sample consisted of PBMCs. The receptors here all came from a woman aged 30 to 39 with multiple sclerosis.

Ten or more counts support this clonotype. The CDR3 sequence is CASSSRSGTNEKLFF. The CDR3, as DNA: TGTGCCAGCAGCTCCCGTAGCGGGACTAATGAAAAACTGTTTTTT. The chain uses TRBV7-9 and TRBJ1-4; D remains ambiguous. V lost 4 bases to trimming and J lost 2 bases, with 11 bases between them. The germline CDR1 and CDR2 sequences are SEHNR and FQNEAQ (reference sequence). CDR3 length: 15 amino acids.

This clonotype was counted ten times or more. DNA of the CDR3: TGCGCCAGCAGCTTGGCCGCAGGCATGAACACTGAAGCTTTCTTT. Translating gives CASSLAAGMNTEAFF. The V and J genes are TRBV5-1 and TRBJ1-1, with D uncertain. CDR1 and CDR2 from the germline V gene are SGHRS and YFSETQ. Trimming left V 0 bases short and J 0 bases short, with 9 bases between. The CDR3 is made up of 15 amino acids.

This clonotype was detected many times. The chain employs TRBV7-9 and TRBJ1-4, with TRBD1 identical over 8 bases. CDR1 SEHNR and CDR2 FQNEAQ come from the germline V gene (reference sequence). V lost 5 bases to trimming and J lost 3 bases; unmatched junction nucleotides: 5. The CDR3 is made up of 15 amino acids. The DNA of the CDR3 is TGTGCCAGCAGCCCAGGGACAGGAGCTAATGAAAAACTGTTTTTT. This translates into CASSPGTGANEKLFF.

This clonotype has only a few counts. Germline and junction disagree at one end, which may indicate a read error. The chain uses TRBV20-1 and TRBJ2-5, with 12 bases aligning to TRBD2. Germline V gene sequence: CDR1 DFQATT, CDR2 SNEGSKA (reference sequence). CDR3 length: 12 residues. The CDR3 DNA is TGCAGTGCCAGACTAGCGGGAGAGAACCAGTACTTC. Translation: CSARLAGENQYF.

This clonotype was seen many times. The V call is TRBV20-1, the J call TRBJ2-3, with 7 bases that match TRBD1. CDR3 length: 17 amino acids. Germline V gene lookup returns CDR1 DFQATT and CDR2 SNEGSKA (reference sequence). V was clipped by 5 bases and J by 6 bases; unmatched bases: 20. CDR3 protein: CSARTPLIQGTWDTQYF. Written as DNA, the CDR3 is TGCAGTGCTCGAACCCCTCTCATACAGGGGACGTGGGATACGCAGTATTTT.

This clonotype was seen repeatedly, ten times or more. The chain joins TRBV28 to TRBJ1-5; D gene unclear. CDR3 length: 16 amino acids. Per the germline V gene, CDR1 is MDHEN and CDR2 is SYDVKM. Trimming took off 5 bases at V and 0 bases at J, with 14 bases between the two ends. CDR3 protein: CASSPSPGYSNQPQHF. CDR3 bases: TGTGCCAGCAGTCCCTCTCCGGGCTATAGCAATCAGCCCCAGCATTTT.